Only a few counts were recorded for the clone carrying this T cell receptor beta chain. Its target is unknown. These data belong to a study of cytomegalovirus exposure and HLA in healthy donors. Study-wide results and caveats: Earlier analysis looked at TCR beta V segments, and most were productive about 87% or about 30% of the time. Later, TCR association rates were found to vary by HLA locus, highest for DRB1 and lowest for HLA-C.

Donors likely had unrecorded immune exposures despite being nominally healthy when sampled. The CDR3 is 18 amino acids. J gave up 1 base and V 1 base, and 13 bases lay outside the gene matches. CDR1 is SGHDN and CDR2 is FVKESK in the germline V gene. PCR employed 60 Vbeta and 13 Jbeta primers. Generated by immunoSEQ multiplex PCR, the TCRdb table keeps only in-frame clones and is missing some. This sample yields around 120,000 clones, of which approximately 80% are seen a single time; approximately 2.8% belongs to the top ten. The sequence was collected from a boy aged 2 to 9 in good health and CMV-seronegative. The source material was PBMCs. The V and J genes are TRBV14 and TRBJ2-7; 7 bases fit TRBD2. The CDR3, as DNA: TGTGCCAGCAGCCAAGGGACGGGAGGCCTTCCTCCTTCCTACGAGCAGTACTTC. Translating gives CASSQGTGGLPPSYEQYF.